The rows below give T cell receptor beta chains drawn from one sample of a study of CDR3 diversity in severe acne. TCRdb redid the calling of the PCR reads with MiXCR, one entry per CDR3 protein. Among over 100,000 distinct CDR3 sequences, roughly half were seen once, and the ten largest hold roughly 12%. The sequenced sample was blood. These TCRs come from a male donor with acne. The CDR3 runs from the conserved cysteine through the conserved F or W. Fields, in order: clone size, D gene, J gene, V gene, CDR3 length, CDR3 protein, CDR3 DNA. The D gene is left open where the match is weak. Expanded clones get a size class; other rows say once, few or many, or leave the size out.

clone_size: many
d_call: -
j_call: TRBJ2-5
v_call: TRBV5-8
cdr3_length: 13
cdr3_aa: CASSLAGWETQYF
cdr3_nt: TGTGCCAGCAGCTTGGCCGGGTGGGAGACCCAGTACTTC

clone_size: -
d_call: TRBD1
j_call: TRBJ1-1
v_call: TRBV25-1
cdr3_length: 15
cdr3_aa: CASSGQGTLNTEAFF
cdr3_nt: TGTGCCAGCAGTGGACAGGGGACACTGAACACTGAAGCTTTCTTT

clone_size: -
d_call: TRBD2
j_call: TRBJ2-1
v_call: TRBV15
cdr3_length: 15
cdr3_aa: CATSSSIAGYNEQFF
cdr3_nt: TGTGCCACCAGCAGCTCTATAGCGGGCTACAATGAGCAGTTCTTC

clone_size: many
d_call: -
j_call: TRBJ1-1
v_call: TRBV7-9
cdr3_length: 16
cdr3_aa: CASSSPGRVKDTEAFF
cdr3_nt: TGTGCCAGCAGCTCGCCCGGAAGGGTGAAGGACACTGAAGCTTTCTTT

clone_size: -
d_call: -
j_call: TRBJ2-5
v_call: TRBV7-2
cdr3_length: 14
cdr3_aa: CASSLKTGHETQYF
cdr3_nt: TGTGCCAGCAGCTTAAAGACGGGACACGAGACCCAGTACTTC

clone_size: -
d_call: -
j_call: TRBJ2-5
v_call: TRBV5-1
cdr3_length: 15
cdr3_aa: CASSLVPEAEETQYF
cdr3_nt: TGCGCCAGCAGCTTGGTACCGGAGGCAGAAGAGACCCAGTACTTC

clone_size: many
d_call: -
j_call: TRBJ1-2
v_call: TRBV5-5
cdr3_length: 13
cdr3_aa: CASSLEVRYGYTF
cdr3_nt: TGTGCCAGCAGCTTGGAGGTACGCTATGGCTACACCTTC

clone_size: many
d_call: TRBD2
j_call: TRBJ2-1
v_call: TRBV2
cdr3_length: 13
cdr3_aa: CASIAGAYNEQFF
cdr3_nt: TGTGCCAGCATAGCGGGGGCGTACAATGAGCAGTTCTTC

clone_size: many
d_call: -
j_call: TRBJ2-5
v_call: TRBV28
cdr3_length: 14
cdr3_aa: CASSSMGLQETQYF
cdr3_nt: TGTGCCAGCAGTTCCATGGGGCTTCAAGAGACCCAGTACTTC

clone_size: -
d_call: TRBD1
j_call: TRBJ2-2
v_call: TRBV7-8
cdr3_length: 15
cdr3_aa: CASSSGTANTGELFF
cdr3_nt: TGTGCCAGCAGCTCAGGGACAGCAAATACCGGGGAGCTGTTTTTT

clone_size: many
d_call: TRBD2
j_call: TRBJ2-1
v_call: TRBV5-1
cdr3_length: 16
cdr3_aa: CASSFGGSSSYNEQFF
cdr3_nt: TGCGCCAGCAGCTTCGGCGGGAGTAGCTCCTACAATGAGCAGTTCTTC

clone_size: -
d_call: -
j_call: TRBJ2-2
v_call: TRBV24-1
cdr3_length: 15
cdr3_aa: CATSGEAYGMGELFF
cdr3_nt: TGTGCCACCAGTGGAGAGGCGTATGGAATGGGGGAGCTGTTTTTT

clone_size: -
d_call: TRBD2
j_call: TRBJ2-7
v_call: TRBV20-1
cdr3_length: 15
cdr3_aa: CSARGSGRAGYEQYF
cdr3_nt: TGCAGTGCTAGAGGTAGCGGGAGGGCCGGCTACGAGCAGTACTTC

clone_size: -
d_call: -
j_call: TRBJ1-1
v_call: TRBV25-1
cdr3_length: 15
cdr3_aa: CASAGTPFMNTEAFF
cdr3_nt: TGTGCCAGCGCCGGGACACCTTTCATGAACACTGAAGCTTTCTTT

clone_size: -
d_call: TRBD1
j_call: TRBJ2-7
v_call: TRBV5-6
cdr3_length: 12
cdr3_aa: CASSRTGHEQYF
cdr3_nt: TGTGCCAGCAGCCGGACAGGACATGAACAGTACTTC

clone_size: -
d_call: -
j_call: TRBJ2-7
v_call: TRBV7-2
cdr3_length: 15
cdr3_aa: CASSFKPGGLNEQYF
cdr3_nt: TGTGCCAGCAGCTTCAAGCCAGGGGGGTTGAACGAGCAGTACTTC

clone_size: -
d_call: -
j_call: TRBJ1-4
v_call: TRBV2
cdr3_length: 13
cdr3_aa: CASSGTASVELFF
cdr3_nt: TGTGCCAGCAGTGGGACAGCTAGTGTGGAACTGTTTTTT

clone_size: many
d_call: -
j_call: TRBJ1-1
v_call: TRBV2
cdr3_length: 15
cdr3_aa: CASSVSPEMNTEAFF
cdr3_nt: TGTGCCAGCAGTGTTAGCCCAGAAATGAACACTGAAGCTTTCTTT

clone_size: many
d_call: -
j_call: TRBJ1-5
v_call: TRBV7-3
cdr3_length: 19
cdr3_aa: CASSGNRRRWLIRNQPQHF
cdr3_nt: TGTGCCAGCAGCGGAAACAGGAGGCGTTGGTTAATTCGCAATCAGCCCCAGCATTTT

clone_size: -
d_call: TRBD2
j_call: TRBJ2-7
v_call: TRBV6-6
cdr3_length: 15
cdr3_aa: CASSYWGTSPYEQYF
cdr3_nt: TGTGCCAGCAGTTACTGGGGGACTAGCCCCTACGAGCAGTACTTC

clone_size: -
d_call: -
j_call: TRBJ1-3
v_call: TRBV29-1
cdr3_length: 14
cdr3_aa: CSVEGGGGGNTIYF
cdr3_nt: TGCAGCGTTGAAGGGGGTGGAGGTGGAAACACCATATATTTT

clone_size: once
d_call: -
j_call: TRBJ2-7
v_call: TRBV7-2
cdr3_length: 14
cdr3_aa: CASSTDTGSAEQYF
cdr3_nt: TGCGCCAGCAGCACGGACACCGGATCGGCGGAGCAGTACTTC

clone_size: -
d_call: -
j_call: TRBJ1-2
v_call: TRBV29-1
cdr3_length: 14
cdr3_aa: CSVVADSRFFGYTF
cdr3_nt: TGCAGCGTCGTCGCGGACAGTCGGTTTTTTGGCTACACCTTC

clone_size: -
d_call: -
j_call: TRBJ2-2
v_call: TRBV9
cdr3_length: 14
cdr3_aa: CASSHQLAPGELFF
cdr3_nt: TGTGCCAGCAGCCACCAGCTAGCGCCCGGGGAGCTGTTTTTT

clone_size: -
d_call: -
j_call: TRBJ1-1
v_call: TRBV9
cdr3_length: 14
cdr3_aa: CASSVDGRNTEAFF
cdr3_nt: TGTGCCAGCAGCGTAGACGGCAGAAACACTGAAGCTTTCTTT

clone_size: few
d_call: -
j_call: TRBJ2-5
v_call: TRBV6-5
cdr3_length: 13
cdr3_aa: CASSNSAEETQYF
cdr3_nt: TGTGCCAGCAGCAATTCCGCCGAGGAGACCCAGTACTTC

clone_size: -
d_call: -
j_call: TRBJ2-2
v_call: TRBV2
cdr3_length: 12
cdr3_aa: CASSEVTGELFF
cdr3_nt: TGTGCCAGCAGTGAGGTCACCGGGGAGCTGTTTTTT

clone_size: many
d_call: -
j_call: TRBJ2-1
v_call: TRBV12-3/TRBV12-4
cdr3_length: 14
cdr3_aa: CASSADVVVTEQFF
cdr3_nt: TGTGCCAGCAGTGCTGATGTCGTAGTCACTGAGCAGTTCTTC

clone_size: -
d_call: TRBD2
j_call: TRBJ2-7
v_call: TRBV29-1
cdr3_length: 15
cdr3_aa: CSVAYSGRASGEQYF
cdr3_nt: TGCAGCGTGGCTTATAGCGGGAGGGCCTCAGGCGAGCAGTACTTC

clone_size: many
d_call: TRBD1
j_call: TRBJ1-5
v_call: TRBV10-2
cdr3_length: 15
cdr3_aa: CASSSDRGGNQPQHF
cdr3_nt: TGCGCCAGCAGTTCCGACAGGGGTGGAAATCAGCCCCAGCATTTT

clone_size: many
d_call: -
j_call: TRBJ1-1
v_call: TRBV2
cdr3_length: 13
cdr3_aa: CASSGGSNTEAFF
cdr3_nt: TGTGCCAGCAGTGGGGGGTCGAACACTGAAGCTTTCTTT

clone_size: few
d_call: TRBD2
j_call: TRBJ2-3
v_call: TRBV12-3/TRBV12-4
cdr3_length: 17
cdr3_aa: CASSSGGLAGSTDTQYF
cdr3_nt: TGTGCCAGCAGTTCGGGCGGACTAGCGGGGAGCACAGATACGCAGTATTTT

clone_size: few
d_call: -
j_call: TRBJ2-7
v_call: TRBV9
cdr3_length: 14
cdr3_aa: CASSVGRGPYEQYF
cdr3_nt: TGTGCCAGCAGCGTAGGTAGGGGTCCCTACGAGCAGTACTTC

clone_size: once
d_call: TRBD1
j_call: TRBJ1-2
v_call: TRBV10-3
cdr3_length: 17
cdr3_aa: CAISIGDRDPGNYGYTF
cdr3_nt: TGTGCCATCAGTATCGGGGACAGGGATCCGGGGAACTATGGCTACACCTTC

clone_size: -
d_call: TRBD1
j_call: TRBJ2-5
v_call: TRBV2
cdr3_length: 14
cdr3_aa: CASSRGTGGKTQYF
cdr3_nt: TGTGCCAGCAGTAGGGGGACAGGTGGAAAGACCCAGTACTTC

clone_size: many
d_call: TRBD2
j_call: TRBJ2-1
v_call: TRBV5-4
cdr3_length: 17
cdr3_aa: CASSLAGGLGDYNEQFF
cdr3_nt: TGTGCCAGCAGCTTGGCGGGGGGACTAGGAGACTACAATGAGCAGTTCTTC

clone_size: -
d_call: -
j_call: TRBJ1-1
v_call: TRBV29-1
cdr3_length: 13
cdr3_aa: CSVPATGNTEAFF
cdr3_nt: TGCAGCGTACCGGCGACAGGGAACACTGAAGCTTTCTTT

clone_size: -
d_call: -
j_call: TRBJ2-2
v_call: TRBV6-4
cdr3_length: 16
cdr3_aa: CASSEGTFRDTGELFF
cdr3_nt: TGTGCCAGCAGTGAAGGCACGTTTAGGGACACCGGGGAGCTGTTTTTT